This T cell receptor (beta chain) is from a study of identical twins. One entry per CDR3 protein, called by TCRdb with MiXCR from the 5' RACE reads. The sample lists around 490,000 distinct CDR3 sequences, around 20% seen once, with 0.4% to 0.6% in the top ten. General study points: Modeled out-of-frame TCR alpha sharing in monozygotic twins fell below observed levels.

With respect to this clonotype: Its specificity is unknown.

These records were also assigned to another study, of yellow fever vaccine responses in identical twins. That report adds: The authors reported partly convergent, partly personalized vaccine responses in identical twins.

Material: CD4+ T cells sorted from blood. The clonotype originates from a young woman in good health.

This CDR3 is CASTRGQGGYTEAFF. CDR3 DNA sequence: TGTGCCAGCACCCGAGGACAGGGCGGGTACACTGAAGCTTTCTTT. The V call is TRBV6-1, the J call TRBJ1-1, with 8 positions matching TRBD1. Germline CDR1 is MNHNS and CDR2 is SASEGT. V lost 7 bases and J lost 3; bases outside the gene matches: 10. The CDR3 runs 15 residues.